Listed below are T cell receptor beta chains from one sample, sequenced in a study of cytomegalovirus exposure and HLA in healthy donors. Sequencing was performed with immunoSEQ multiplex PCR; in TCRdb, only in-frame clones are kept and a portion is missing. There are 55,000 to 75,000 clones in the sample; 62% occur only once, and 2.5% to 3.5% lies in the top ten. What was sequenced was PBMCs. The receptors come from a man aged 25 to 40 in good health and CMV-seronegative. The CDR3 runs from the conserved cysteine through the conserved F or W.

CDR3 length,J gene,V gene,CDR3 protein
15,TRBJ2-7,TRBV6-5,CASSYSSTGPLEQYF
14,TRBJ2-1,TRBV6-1,CASMVASPVGEQFF
14,TRBJ2-5,TRBV29-1,CSVRRTGVQETQYF
15,TRBJ2-3,TRBV29-1,CSRRAGGQGTDTQYF
16,TRBJ2-5,TRBV18,CASSPPAGGNQETQYF
11,TRBJ1-4,TRBV2,CASSPIEKLFF
15,TRBJ2-7,TRBV11-2,CASSLEVGARYEQYF
13,TRBJ2-3,TRBV5-1,CASQGLHTDTQYF
15,TRBJ2-3,TRBV6-6,CASSYSTGSTDTQYF
15,TRBJ2-5,TRBV9,CASSVGGGTPETQYF
14,TRBJ2-7,TRBV7-9,CASSLRDINTEQYF
14,TRBJ1-2,TRBV5-1,CASSREQVNYGYTF
16,TRBJ1-5,TRBV4-1,CASSQGPGGRNQPQHF
15,TRBJ2-1,TRBV7-9,CASRPSGGAHNEQFF
12,TRBJ2-3,TRBV5-8,CASSRRAGTQYF
14,TRBJ1-6,TRBV18,CASSPGTGSSPLHF
13,TRBJ1-1,TRBV6-1,CASSDQGAGEAFF
14,TRBJ2-7,TRBV10-3,CAISQGTQDYEQYF
12,TRBJ2-5,TRBV7-8,CASSLRGGTQYF
12,TRBJ2-5,TRBV18,CASSPWPETQYF
16,TRBJ2-7,TRBV7-9,CASSSMGTDLSYEQYF
14,TRBJ1-1,TRBV4-1,CASSQDSPPAEAFF
16,TRBJ2-1,TRBV12-5,CASGFSFDSYYNEQFF
12,TRBJ1-1,TRBV29-1,CSVRQTNTEAFF
17,TRBJ1-2,TRBV5-8,CASSPRTGPLGRYGYTF
14,TRBJ2-7,TRBV19,CASSIREVGYEQYF
14,TRBJ1-1,TRBV5-1,CASSTWGGRTEAFF
14,TRBJ1-1,TRBV7-9,CASSPPGIGTEAFF
13,TRBJ1-4,TRBV5-4,CASSLLGDEKLFF
15,TRBJ1-2,TRBV2,CASSWSRRQDYGYTF
17,TRBJ2-5,TRBV4-1,CASSQDPAGTRGETQYF
14,TRBJ2-7,TRBV9,CASSVAISSYEQYF
16,TRBJ1-4,TRBV19,CASSIPGQGPNEKLFF
13,TRBJ1-1,TRBV5-1,CASRWKGSTEAFF
14,TRBJ1-3,TRBV19,CASSIYGSGNTIYF
15,TRBJ2-7,TRBV13,CASSTAARGMYEQYF
13,TRBJ2-1,TRBV27,CASSLSLWGEQFF
14,TRBJ2-2,TRBV4-1,CASSQDSQGGELFF
15,TRBJ2-1,TRBV30,CAWSVRLAGGPLQFF
12,TRBJ2-7,TRBV29-1,CSVRRGPNEQYF
15,TRBJ1-2,TRBV15,CATSRGTGVGYGYTF
14,TRBJ2-3,TRBV30,CACALGQGRDTQYF
14,-,TRBV6-5,CASRTHRDSYEQYF
13,TRBJ2-3,TRBV25-1,CASSIAGGYPQYF
13,TRBJ2-7,TRBV5-4,CASSLRWGLEQYF
15,TRBJ2-3,TRBV2,CASSDLSVAEDTQYF
15,TRBJ2-1,TRBV6-5,CASSWERVAINEQFF
14,TRBJ1-6,TRBV18,CASSPGQYNSPLHF